A selection of T cell receptor beta chains follows, all from one sample in a study of early T cells in non-severe SARS-CoV-2 infection. TCRdb recomputed calls from the 5' RACE reads with MiXCR, one row per CDR3 protein. The profile shows 45,000 to 50,000 distinct CDR3 sequences, around 5.2% of them singletons. Source material: whole blood. The receptors shown here come from an adult who was a healthcare worker with PCR-confirmed SARS-CoV-2 infection or an uninfected control (not recorded which). Each CDR3 is given with its conserved first and last residue. The D gene is left open where the match is weak. Some rows have no size entry. The others give once, few or many, or a class for an expanded clone.

clone_size: many; v_call: TRBV18; d_call: NA; j_call: TRBJ2-2; cdr3_aa: CASSPWATGELFF; cdr3_nt: TGTGCCAGCTCACCGTGGGCCACCGGGGAGCTGTTTTTT
clone_size: many; v_call: TRBV3-1; d_call: TRBD1; j_call: TRBJ2-7; cdr3_aa: CASSRTGPAEQYF; cdr3_nt: TGTGCCAGCAGCCGGACAGGGCCGGCCGAGCAGTACTTC
clone_size: few; v_call: TRBV6-4; d_call: NA; j_call: TRBJ2-1; cdr3_aa: CASSDSVAGSVQFF; cdr3_nt: TGTGCCAGCAGTGACTCGGTCGCGGGGTCAGTGCAGTTCTTC
clone_size: many; v_call: TRBV12-3/TRBV12-4; d_call: NA; j_call: TRBJ2-5; cdr3_aa: CASSFEGKETQYF; cdr3_nt: TGTGCCAGCAGTTTTGAGGGCAAGGAGACCCAGTACTTC
clone_size: many; v_call: TRBV6-2/TRBV6-3; d_call: NA; j_call: TRBJ1-4; cdr3_aa: CASSYSGATNEKLFF; cdr3_nt: TGTGCCAGCAGTTACTCGGGCGCAACTAATGAAAAACTGTTTTTT
clone_size: many; v_call: TRBV14; d_call: NA; j_call: TRBJ2-1; cdr3_aa: CASSLGWSRNEQFF; cdr3_nt: TGTGCCAGCAGCCTGGGGTGGAGTAGGAATGAGCAGTTCTTC
clone_size: many; v_call: TRBV12-3/TRBV12-4; d_call: TRBD1; j_call: TRBJ1-5; cdr3_aa: CASRFGQGSGRYQPQHF; cdr3_nt: TGTGCCAGCAGATTCGGACAGGGTTCCGGGAGGTATCAGCCCCAGCATTTT
clone_size: many; v_call: TRBV3-1; d_call: NA; j_call: TRBJ1-4; cdr3_aa: CASSQTAKSTNEKLFF; cdr3_nt: TGTGCCAGCAGCCAAACGGCGAAATCAACTAATGAAAAACTGTTTTTT
clone_size: many; v_call: TRBV7-9; d_call: NA; j_call: TRBJ1-5; cdr3_aa: CASSSRALGNQPQHF; cdr3_nt: TGTGCCAGCAGCTCCAGGGCGTTGGGCAATCAGCCCCAGCATTTT
clone_size: many; v_call: TRBV6-1; d_call: TRBD1; j_call: TRBJ2-6; cdr3_aa: CASRQGAAGANVLTF; cdr3_nt: TGTGCCAGCAGGCAGGGGGCAGCAGGGGCCAACGTCCTGACTTTC
clone_size: few; v_call: TRBV3-1; d_call: NA; j_call: TRBJ2-7; cdr3_aa: CASSLYQGGEQYF; cdr3_nt: TGTGCCAGCAGCCTGTATCAGGGAGGCGAGCAGTACTTC
clone_size: many; v_call: TRBV6-6; d_call: NA; j_call: TRBJ2-7; cdr3_aa: CASSYSTRGSYEQYF; cdr3_nt: TGTGCCAGCAGTTACTCGACCCGGGGGTCCTACGAGCAGTACTTC
clone_size: many; v_call: TRBV5-6; d_call: NA; j_call: TRBJ1-1; cdr3_aa: CASSLGDWGLGTEAFF; cdr3_nt: TGTGCCAGCAGCTTGGGGGATTGGGGTTTAGGCACTGAAGCTTTCTTT
clone_size: NA; v_call: TRBV11-2; d_call: NA; j_call: TRBJ1-6; cdr3_aa: CASSFKVQGYSYNSPLHF; cdr3_nt: TGTGCCAGCAGCTTCAAAGTACAGGGATACTCCTATAATTCACCCCTCCACTTT
clone_size: many; v_call: TRBV30; d_call: NA; j_call: TRBJ1-2; cdr3_aa: CAWDWGTFYTF; cdr3_nt: TGTGCCTGGGACTGGGGGACGTTCTACACCTTC
clone_size: many; v_call: TRBV29-1; d_call: TRBD1; j_call: TRBJ1-2; cdr3_aa: CSVEKTGRYGYTF; cdr3_nt: TGCAGCGTTGAAAAGACAGGGCGCTATGGCTACACCTTC
clone_size: many; v_call: TRBV30; d_call: NA; j_call: TRBJ2-2; cdr3_aa: CAWTRDSLMSGELFF; cdr3_nt: TGTGCCTGGACGAGGGACTCTTTGATGTCCGGGGAGCTGTTTTTT
clone_size: many; v_call: TRBV5-1; d_call: NA; j_call: TRBJ2-5; cdr3_aa: CASSSASYQETQYF; cdr3_nt: TGCGCCAGCAGCTCGGCATCGTACCAAGAGACCCAGTACTTC
clone_size: few; v_call: TRBV3-2; d_call: NA; j_call: TRBJ1-2; cdr3_aa: CASSQGSGYTF; cdr3_nt: TGTGCCAGCAGCCAAGGAAGTGGCTACACCTTC
clone_size: many; v_call: TRBV29-1; d_call: NA; j_call: TRBJ1-4; cdr3_aa: CSVCQTTNEKLFF; cdr3_nt: TGCAGCGTTTGCCAGACAACTAATGAAAAACTGTTTTTT
clone_size: many; v_call: TRBV6-2/TRBV6-3; d_call: NA; j_call: TRBJ1-5; cdr3_aa: CASSLLLIGASNQPQHF; cdr3_nt: TGTGCCAGCAGCCTGCTGCTGATAGGGGCCAGCAATCAGCCCCAGCATTTT
clone_size: many; v_call: TRBV19; d_call: TRBD2; j_call: TRBJ2-7; cdr3_aa: CASSISLADSYEQYF; cdr3_nt: TGTGCCAGTAGTATAAGCCTAGCGGATTCCTACGAGCAGTACTTC
clone_size: many; v_call: TRBV19; d_call: TRBD2; j_call: TRBJ2-1; cdr3_aa: CASSTGTAGGSRNEQFF; cdr3_nt: TGTGCCAGTAGTACCGGGACGGCGGGGGGTTCTCGTAATGAGCAGTTCTTC
clone_size: NA; v_call: TRBV7-9; d_call: NA; j_call: TRBJ2-1; cdr3_aa: CASSSLGGHEQFF; cdr3_nt: TGTGCCAGCAGCTCCCTGGGGGGCCATGAGCAGTTCTTC